The text below deals with one T cell receptor beta chain. What it recognizes is unknown. With 60 Vbeta and 13 Jbeta primers, the PCR was carried out. TCRdb's table, derived via immunoSEQ multiplex PCR, lists solely in-frame clones and lacks some. The table shows fewer than 95,000 clones, with 85% occurring only once. This entry belongs to a study of cytomegalovirus exposure and HLA in healthy donors. Study information: Some 200 million T cells yielded around 100 million unique TCR beta sequences, as an earlier analysis found.

The CDR3 length is 14 residues. V was clipped by 5 bases and J by 4 bases, with 14 bases between them. Germline V lookup: CDR1 SGHTA, CDR2 FQGNSA. Points from the study as a whole: Donors belonging to an Asian-associated ancestry cluster reportedly showed fewer N-insertions in productive TCRs than the approximately 680-donor mean, according to what a later analysis found. For most TCR beta V segments, an earlier analysis put the productive rate at about 87% or about 30% of the time. TCR beta chain V- and J-gene trimming was linked, in a later analysis, to a missense variant in DCLRE1C.

The sequence came from a man between 40 and 49 years old in good health and CMV-seropositive. V gene TRBV7-2 combines with J gene TRBJ1-2; the D gene is possibly TRBD1 (6 bases). Input material: PBMCs. Written as DNA, the CDR3 is TGTGCCAGCAGCGCCAACAGGGACCCCTATGGCTACACCTTC. This codes for CASSANRDPYGYTF.